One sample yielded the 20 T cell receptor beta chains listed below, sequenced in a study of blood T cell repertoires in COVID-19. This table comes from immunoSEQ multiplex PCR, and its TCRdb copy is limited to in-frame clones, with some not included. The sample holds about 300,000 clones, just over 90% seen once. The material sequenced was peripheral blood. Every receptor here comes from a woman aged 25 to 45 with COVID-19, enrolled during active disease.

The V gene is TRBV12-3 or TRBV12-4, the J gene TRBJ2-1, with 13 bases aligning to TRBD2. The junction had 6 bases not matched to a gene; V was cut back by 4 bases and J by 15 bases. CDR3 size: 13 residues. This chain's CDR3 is CASSYGLAGEMFF. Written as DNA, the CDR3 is TGTGCCAGCAGTTATGGACTAGCGGGAGAAATGTTCTTC.

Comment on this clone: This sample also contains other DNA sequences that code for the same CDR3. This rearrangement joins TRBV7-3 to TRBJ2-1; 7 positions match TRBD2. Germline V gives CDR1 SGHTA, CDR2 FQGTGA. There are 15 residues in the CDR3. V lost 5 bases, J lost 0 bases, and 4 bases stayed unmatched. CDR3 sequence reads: CASSLRESSYNEQFF. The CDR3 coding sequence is TGTGCCAGCAGCCTGCGGGAGAGCTCCTACAATGAGCAGTTCTTC.

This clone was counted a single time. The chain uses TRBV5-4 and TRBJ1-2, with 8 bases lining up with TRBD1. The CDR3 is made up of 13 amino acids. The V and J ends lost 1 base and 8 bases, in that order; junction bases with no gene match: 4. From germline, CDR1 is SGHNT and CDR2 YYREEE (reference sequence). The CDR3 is CASSLTGGRGYTF. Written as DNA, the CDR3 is TGTGCCAGCAGCTTGACAGGGGGGAGAGGCTACACCTTC.

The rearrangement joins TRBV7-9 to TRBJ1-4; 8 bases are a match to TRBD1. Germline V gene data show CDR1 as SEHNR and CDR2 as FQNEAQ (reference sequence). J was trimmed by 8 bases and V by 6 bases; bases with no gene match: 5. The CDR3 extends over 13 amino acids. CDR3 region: CASRTGGKEKLFF. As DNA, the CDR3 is TGTGCCAGCAGAACAGGGGGGAAGGAAAAACTGTTTTTT. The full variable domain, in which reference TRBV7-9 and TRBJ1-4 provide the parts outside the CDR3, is DTGVSQNPRHKITKRGQNVTFRCDPISEHNRLYWYRQTLGQGPEFLTYFQNEAQLEKSRLLSDRFSAERPKGSFSTLEIQRTEQGDSAMYLCASRTGGKEKLFFGSGTQLSVL.

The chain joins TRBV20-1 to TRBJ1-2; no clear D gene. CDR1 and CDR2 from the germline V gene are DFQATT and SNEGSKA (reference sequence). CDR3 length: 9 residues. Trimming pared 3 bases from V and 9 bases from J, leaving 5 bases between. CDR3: CSARRSYTF. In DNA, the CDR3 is TGCAGTGCTAGGAGGAGCTACACCTTC.

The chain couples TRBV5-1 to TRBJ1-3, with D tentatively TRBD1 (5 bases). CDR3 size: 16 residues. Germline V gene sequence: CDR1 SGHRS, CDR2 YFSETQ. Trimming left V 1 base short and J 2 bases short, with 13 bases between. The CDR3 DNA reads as TGCGCCAGCAGCTTGTTTCAGGGTATACCTGGAAACACCATATATTTT. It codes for CASSLFQGIPGNTIYF.

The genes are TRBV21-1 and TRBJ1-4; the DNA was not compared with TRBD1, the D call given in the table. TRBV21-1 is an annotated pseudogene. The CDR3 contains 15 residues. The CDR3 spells CASSAPDRFFEKLFF. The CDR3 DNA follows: TGTGCCAGCAGCGCCCCTGACAGGTTTTTCGAAAAACTGTTTTTT.

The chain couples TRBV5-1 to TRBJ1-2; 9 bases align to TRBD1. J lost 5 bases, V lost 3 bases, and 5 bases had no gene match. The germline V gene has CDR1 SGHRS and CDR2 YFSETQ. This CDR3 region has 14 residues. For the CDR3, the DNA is TGCGCCAGCAGCTCCTCGGGACAGGGATATGGCTACACCTTC. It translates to CASSSSGQGYGYTF.

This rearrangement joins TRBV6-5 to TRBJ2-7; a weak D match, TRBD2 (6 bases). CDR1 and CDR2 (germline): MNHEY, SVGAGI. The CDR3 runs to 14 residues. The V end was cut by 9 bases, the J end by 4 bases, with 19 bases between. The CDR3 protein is CAREPGTFKYEQYF. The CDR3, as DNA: TGTGCCAGGGAACCAGGGACTTTTAAATACGAGCAGTACTTC.

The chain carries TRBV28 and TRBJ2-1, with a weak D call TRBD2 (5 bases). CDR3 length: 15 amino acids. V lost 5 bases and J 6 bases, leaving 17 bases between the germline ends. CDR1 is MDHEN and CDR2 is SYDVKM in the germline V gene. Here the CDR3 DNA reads TGTGCCAGCAGTCTTACGGCGGGCAGCTTCAATGAGCAGTTCTTC. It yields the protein CASSLTAGSFNEQFF. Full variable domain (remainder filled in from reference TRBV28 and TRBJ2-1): DVKVTQSSRYLVKRTGEKVFLECVQDMDHENMFWYRQDPGLGLRLIYFSYDVKMKEKGDIPEGYSVSREKKERFSLILESASTNQTSMYLCASSLTAGSFNEQFFGPGTRLTVL.

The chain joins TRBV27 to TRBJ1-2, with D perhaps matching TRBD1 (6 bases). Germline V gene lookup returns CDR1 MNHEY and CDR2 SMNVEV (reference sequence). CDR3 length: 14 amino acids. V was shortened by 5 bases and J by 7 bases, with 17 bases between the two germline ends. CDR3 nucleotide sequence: TGTGCCAGCAGTCCCGTCCCAGGGGCAGGTGGCTACACCTTC. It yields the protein CASSPVPGAGGYTF.

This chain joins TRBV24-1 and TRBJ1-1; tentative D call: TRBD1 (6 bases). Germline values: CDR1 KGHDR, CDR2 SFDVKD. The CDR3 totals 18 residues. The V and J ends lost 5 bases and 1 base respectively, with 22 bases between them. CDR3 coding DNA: TGTGCCACCAGTGCCTGTAATTTGGACAGAAGAGGGAACACTGAAGCTTTCTTT. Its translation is CATSACNLDRRGNTEAFF.

CDR3 sequence (DNA): TGTGCCAGCAGCCAAGGGGGCGCAGGTCAGCCCCAGCATTTT. Protein product: CASSQGGAGQPQHF. The chain employs TRBV3-1 (or the pseudogene TRBV3-2) and TRBJ1-5; possibly TRBD1 for D (5 bases). Germline V gene lookup returns CDR1 LGHDT and CDR2 YNNKEL (reference sequence). This CDR3 is 14 amino acids long. Trimming took 1 base from V and 6 from J, leaving 10 bases between them.

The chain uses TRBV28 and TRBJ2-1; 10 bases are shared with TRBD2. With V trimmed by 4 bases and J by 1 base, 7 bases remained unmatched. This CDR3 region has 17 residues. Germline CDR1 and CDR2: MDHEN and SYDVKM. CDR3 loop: CASSSPGLANSYNEQFF. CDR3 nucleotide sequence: TGTGCCAGCAGTTCGCCGGGACTAGCGAATTCCTACAATGAGCAGTTCTTC.

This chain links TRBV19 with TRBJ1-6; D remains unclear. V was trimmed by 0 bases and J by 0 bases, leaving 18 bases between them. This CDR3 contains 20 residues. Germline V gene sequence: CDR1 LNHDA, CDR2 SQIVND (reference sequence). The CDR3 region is CASSIDLVDVRSSYNSPLHF. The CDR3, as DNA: TGTGCCAGTAGTATAGATCTCGTTGACGTCCGGAGCTCCTATAATTCACCCCTCCACTTT.

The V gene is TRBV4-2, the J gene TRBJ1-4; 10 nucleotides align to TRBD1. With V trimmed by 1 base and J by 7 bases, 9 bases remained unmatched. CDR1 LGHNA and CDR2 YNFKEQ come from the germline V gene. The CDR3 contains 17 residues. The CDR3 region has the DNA TGTGCCAGCAGCCAAGCGGCAGGACAGGGGGTTGGTGAAAAACTGTTTTTT. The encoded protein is CASSQAAGQGVGEKLFF.

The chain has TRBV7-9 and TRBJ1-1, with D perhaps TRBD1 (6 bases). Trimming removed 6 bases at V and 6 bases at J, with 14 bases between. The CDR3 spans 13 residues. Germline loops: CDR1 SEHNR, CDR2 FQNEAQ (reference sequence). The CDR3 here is CASREQGYAEAFF. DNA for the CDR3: TGTGCCAGCAGGGAGCAGGGGTATGCTGAAGCTTTCTTT.

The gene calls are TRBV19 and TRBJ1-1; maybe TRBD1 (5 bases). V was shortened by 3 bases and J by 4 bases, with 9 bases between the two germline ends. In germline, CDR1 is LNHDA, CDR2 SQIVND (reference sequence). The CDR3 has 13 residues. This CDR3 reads CASSIFQGTEAFF. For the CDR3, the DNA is TGTGCCAGTAGTATTTTTCAGGGCACTGAAGCTTTCTTT.

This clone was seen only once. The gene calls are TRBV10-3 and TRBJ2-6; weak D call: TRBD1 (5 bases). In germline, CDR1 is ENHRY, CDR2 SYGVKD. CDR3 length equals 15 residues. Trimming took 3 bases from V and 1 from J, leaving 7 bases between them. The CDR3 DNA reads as TGTGCCATCAGTGAAAGGGGTTCTGGGGCCAACGTCCTGACTTTC. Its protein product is CAISERGSGANVLTF.

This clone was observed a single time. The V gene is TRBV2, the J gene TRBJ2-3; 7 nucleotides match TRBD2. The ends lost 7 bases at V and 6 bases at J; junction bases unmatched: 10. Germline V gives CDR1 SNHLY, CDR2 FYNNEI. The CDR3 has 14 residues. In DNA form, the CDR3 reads TGTGCCAGCAAGTTGCGGGAGTCCCTCGATACGCAGTATTTT. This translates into CASKLRESLDTQYF.